The clone carrying this T cell receptor beta chain was picked up many times. The antigen is not known. The germline V and J ends were trimmed by 3 bases and 5 bases, with 13 bases remaining between them. CDR1 is SGHTA, CDR2 FQGNSA, per germline. This CDR3 is built from 15 residues. This sample was taken from a study of response to subunit inactivated influenza vaccine. Study-level findings and limits: The authors offered the suggestion that each seasonal influenza vaccination recruits few new T cells.

TCRdb independently ran MiXCR on the RT-PCR reads; one entry per CDR3 protein. In the table there are some 300,000 distinct CDR3 sequences, roughly 20% of which are singletons. The chain couples TRBV7-2 to TRBJ1-4, with a possible D match to TRBD1 (5 bases). The TCR was taken from a man aged 50 to 69 who received an inactivated influenza vaccine. The source was PBMCs from blood, collected 21 months after vaccination. The DNA for the CDR3 is TGTGCCAGCAGCTTGGCGAACAGGATCAATGAAAAACTGTTTTTT. Its protein is CASSLANRINEKLFF. Using reference TRBV7-2 and TRBJ1-4 for the parts outside the CDR3, the full variable domain is GAGVSQSPSNKVTEKGKDVELRCDPISGHTALYWYRQSLGQGLEFLIYFQGNSAPDKSGLPSDRFSAERTGGSVSTLTIQRTQQEDSAVYLCASSLANRINEKLFFGSGTQLSVL.